Following are 10 T cell receptor beta chains from one sample sequenced in a study of post-analysis software for immune sequencing data (dated by TCRdb to between 2015 and 2016). General conclusions and limits of the study: Four or five TRBV segments, including TRBV5-6, TRBV5-1 and TRBV20-1, were significantly more frequent in patients than controls.

Their cognate antigens are unknown. Library creation used PCR. The data were produced on an Illumina HiSeq 2500. To reduce PCR and sequencing biases, unique molecular identifiers were incorporated into the TCR beta cDNA libraries. The raw public data were reprocessed by TCRdb itself: fastp quality trimming at Q25, MiXCR clonotype calling, in-frame beta chains only. Rows are unified per CDR3 protein, each entry keeping the most common DNA and genes. The sample contains approximately 730,000 distinct CDR3 sequences, 25% to 30% of them found a single time. The ten largest clonotypes hold more than 0.55% of the sample. The source material was blood. These TCRs come from a girl aged 5-17 years with multiple sclerosis.

The chain recombines TRBV5-1 with TRBJ2-7, with D possibly TRBD1 on 6 matching bases. Germline V gene sequence: CDR1 SGHRS, CDR2 YFSETQ. The CDR3 is 14 residues long. V was cut by 4 bases and J by 1 base, with 12 bases left in between. The CDR3 region is CASSTDRFSYEQYF. The CDR3 DNA reads TGCGCCAGCAGCACCGACAGGTTTTCCTACGAGCAGTACTTC.

Comments on this clonotype: One base away lies a much larger clone, so this may be a sequencing read error. The CDR3 end shows no conserved phenylalanine or tryptophan, and so a read error is likely. The rearrangement joins TRBV4-1 to TRBJ1-2, with D perhaps matching TRBD1 (5 bases). The CDR3 has 14 amino acids. CDR1 and CDR2 from the germline V gene are MGHRA and YSYEKL. Trimming stripped 2 bases from V and 3 bases from J, with 10 bases between. The CDR3 sequence is CASSQPGNDYGYTL. In nucleotides, the CDR3 is TGCGCCAGCAGCCAACCAGGGAATGACTATGGCTACACCTTA.

This clonotype was seen a few times. This chain joins TRBV20-1 and TRBJ2-5, with 9 bases aligning to TRBD2. Per the germline V gene, CDR1 is DFQATT and CDR2 is SNEGSKA (reference sequence). V gave up 3 bases and J gave up 4 bases; unmatched junction bases: 3. This CDR3 is 13 amino acids long. CDR3 in amino acids: CSASPAGGETQYF. In DNA form, the CDR3 reads TGCAGTGCTAGCCCAGCGGGAGGAGAGACCCAGTACTTC.

CDR3 loop: CASSRGGYYGGTQYF. The CDR3 region has the DNA TGTGCCAGCAGTCGGGGGGGTTATTATGGAGGGACCCAGTACTTC. The V call is TRBV12-3 or TRBV12-4, the J call TRBJ2-5; 8 nucleotides match TRBD2. With 5 bases clipped from V and 7 bases from J, the junction kept 12 bases outside the gene matches. The CDR3 consists of 15 residues.

Comment on this clonotype: At one of its ends the junction is not consistent with the germline gene, which may arise from a read error. The chain couples TRBV18 to TRBJ2-5; no definite D call. The CDR3 extends over 13 amino acids. Germline-derived CDR1 and CDR2 are KGHSH and LQKENI. CDR3 sequence: CAGSPVREETQYF. As DNA, the CDR3 is TGTGCCGGCTCACCAGTCCGAGAAGAGACCCAGTACTTC.

This clonotype was seen a few times. The rearrangement links TRBV29-1 to TRBJ1-2, with D maybe TRBD1 (5 bases). Germline lookup yields CDR1 SQVTM and CDR2 ANQGSEA. Between the trimmed V and J ends, which lost 6 bases and 3 bases, there was a span of 11 bases. The CDR3 has 12 residues. CDR3 protein: CSVAGTDYGYTF. In DNA, the CDR3 is TGCAGCGTGGCCGGGACTGACTATGGCTACACCTTC.

This clonotype was seen a few times. The rearrangement joins TRBV7-9 to TRBJ1-5, with unresolved D. The CDR3 covers 13 residues. The germline V gene has CDR1 SEHNR and CDR2 FQNEAQ (reference sequence). V was cut by 2 bases and J by 7 bases, with 9 bases left in between. The CDR3 region is CASSLLRGQPQHF. The CDR3 coding sequence is TGTGCCAGCAGCTTACTTAGAGGGCAGCCCCAGCATTTT. Full variable domain (missing parts from reference TRBV7-9 and TRBJ1-5): DTGVSQNPRHKITKRGQNVTFRCDPISEHNRLYWYRQTLGQGPEFLTYFQNEAQLEKSRLLSDRFSAERPKGSFSTLEIQRTEQGDSAMYLCASSLLRGQPQHFGDGTRLSIL.

The CDR3: CASSSKTGLETEAFF. The CDR3 region has the DNA TGTGCCAGCAGCTCTAAGACAGGGCTTGAGACTGAAGCTTTCTTT. The chain recombines TRBV7-9 with TRBJ1-1, with 7 positions matching TRBD1. With 4 bases clipped from V and 5 bases from J, the junction kept 10 bases outside the gene matches. This CDR3 is built from 15 residues. CDR1 is SEHNR, CDR2 FQNEAQ, per germline (reference sequence).

This CDR3 reads CASSYSTGGFNTEAFF. The DNA for the CDR3 is TGTGCCAGCAGTTACTCGACAGGGGGCTTTAACACTGAAGCTTTCTTT. The rearrangement joins TRBV6-6 to TRBJ1-1; TRBD1 matches at 10 bases. Germline V gene data show CDR1 as MNHNY and CDR2 as SVGAGI (reference sequence). The ends lost 0 bases at V and 2 bases at J; junction bases unmatched: 3. The CDR3 extends over 16 amino acids.

The chain couples TRBV20-1 to TRBJ2-7, with TRBD2 matching 16 bases. The CDR3 runs 19 residues. Germline V gives CDR1 DFQATT, CDR2 SNEGSKA (reference sequence). Germline trimming cut 0 bases from V and 3 bases from J; bases unmatched to any gene: 11. CDR3 nucleotides: TGCAGTGCTAGAGACGACGGGACTAGCGGGAGGGCTGAGTTCTACGAGCAGTACTTC. It yields the protein CSARDDGTSGRAEFYEQYF.